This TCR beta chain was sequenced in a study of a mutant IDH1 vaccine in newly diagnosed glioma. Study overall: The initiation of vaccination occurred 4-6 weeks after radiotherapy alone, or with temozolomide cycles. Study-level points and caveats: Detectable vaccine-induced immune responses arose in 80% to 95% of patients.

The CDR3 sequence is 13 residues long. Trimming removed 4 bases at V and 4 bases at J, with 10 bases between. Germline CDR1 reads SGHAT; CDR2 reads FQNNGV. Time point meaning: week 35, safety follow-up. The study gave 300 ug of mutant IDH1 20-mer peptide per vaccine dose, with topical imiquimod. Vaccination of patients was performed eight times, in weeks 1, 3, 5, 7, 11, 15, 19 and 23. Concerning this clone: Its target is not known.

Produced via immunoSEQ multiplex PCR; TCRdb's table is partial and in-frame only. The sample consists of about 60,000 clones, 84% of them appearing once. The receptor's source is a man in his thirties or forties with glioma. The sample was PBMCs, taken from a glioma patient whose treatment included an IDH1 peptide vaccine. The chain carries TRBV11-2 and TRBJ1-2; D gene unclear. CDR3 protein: CASSSTSVYGYTF. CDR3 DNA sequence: TGTGCCAGCAGCTCCACATCCGTCTATGGCTACACCTTC.